The TCR beta chain under discussion was sequenced for a study of T cells in Graves' hyperthyroidism and ophthalmopathy. Amplification of TCR beta CDR3 regions was performed using RNA transcripts as template. First-round RT-PCR targeting the TCR CDR3 was performed with the HTBI primer set. TCRdb analysed the multiplex PCR reads with MiXCR anew, one entry per CDR3 protein. The sample includes 480,000 or so distinct CDR3 sequences, over 13% of them seen just once. The ends were cut back, 1 base at V and 3 bases at J, with 10 bases in the middle. The CDR3 is 15 residues long. Germline V gene sequence: CDR1 SGHRS, CDR2 YFSETQ. This clonotype showed up just a few times.

The receptor was derived from a woman aged 18-29 years with Graves' hyperthyroidism. Source material: blood. The V and J genes are TRBV5-1 and TRBJ2-2, with D possibly being TRBD1 (5 bases). CDR3 nucleotide sequence: TGCGCCAGCAGCTTGTGGGGCAGATACACCGGGGAGCTGTTTTTT. This translates into CASSLWGRYTGELFF.